A selection of T cell receptor beta chains follows, all from one sample in a study of OX40 agonist ivuxolimab in advanced cancers. Sequencing used immunoSEQ multiplex PCR; TCRdb keeps in-frame clones, though not all of them. This table holds some 80,000 clones, 87% found once. This specimen was CD4+ or CD8+ T cells sorted from blood, taken in a trial of the OX40 agonist ivuxolimab. The receptors here all came from an adult with an advanced solid tumor such as melanoma, head and neck, liver or kidney cancer. The CDR3 runs from the conserved cysteine through the conserved F or W. The size entry is marked missing in some rows and otherwise reads once, few, many or a size class.

TRBJ2-3 TRBV28 . CASGLQGESDTQYF
TRBJ1-1 TRBV6-1 . CASREPGQLNTEAFF
TRBJ2-5 TRBV5-6 . CASRRTGGSTQYF
TRBJ2-7 TRBV5-3 . CARSLDAGGEPYEQYF
TRBJ1-6 TRBV4-1 . CASSQGHGNNSPLHF
TRBJ1-2 TRBV10-3 . CAISSDRANYGYTF
TRBJ1-4 TRBV5-1 few CASSLGFGEKLFF
TRBJ2-7 TRBV9 . CASSVDMWGEQYF
TRBJ1-5 TRBV5-8 . CASSLEKGARSNQPQHF
TRBJ1-1 TRBV27 . CASRRSSSNTEAFF
TRBJ2-1 TRBV5-4 few CASSWVQGSSYNEQFF
TRBJ1-1 TRBV7-2 . CASSLEQVFMNTEAFF
TRBJ1-2 TRBV5-1 . CASSLSAEPYGYTF
TRBJ1-5 TRBV4-1 . CASSFSLGPRTLSNQPQHF
TRBJ1-5 TRBV28 . CASSLDFRGAQHF
TRBJ2-7 TRBV7-9 . CASSPTGYEQYF
TRBJ2-3 TRBV18 . CASSPNNRDTQYF
TRBJ2-3 TRBV5-1 . CASSLNGPSSTDTQYF
TRBJ2-7 TRBV10-2 . CASSESRGLEQYF
TRBJ2-2 TRBV6-5 . CASGLKHNTGELFF
TRBJ2-3 TRBV6-5 . CASSPTSGRADTQYF
TRBJ1-3 TRBV28 . CASSLSGGNTIYF